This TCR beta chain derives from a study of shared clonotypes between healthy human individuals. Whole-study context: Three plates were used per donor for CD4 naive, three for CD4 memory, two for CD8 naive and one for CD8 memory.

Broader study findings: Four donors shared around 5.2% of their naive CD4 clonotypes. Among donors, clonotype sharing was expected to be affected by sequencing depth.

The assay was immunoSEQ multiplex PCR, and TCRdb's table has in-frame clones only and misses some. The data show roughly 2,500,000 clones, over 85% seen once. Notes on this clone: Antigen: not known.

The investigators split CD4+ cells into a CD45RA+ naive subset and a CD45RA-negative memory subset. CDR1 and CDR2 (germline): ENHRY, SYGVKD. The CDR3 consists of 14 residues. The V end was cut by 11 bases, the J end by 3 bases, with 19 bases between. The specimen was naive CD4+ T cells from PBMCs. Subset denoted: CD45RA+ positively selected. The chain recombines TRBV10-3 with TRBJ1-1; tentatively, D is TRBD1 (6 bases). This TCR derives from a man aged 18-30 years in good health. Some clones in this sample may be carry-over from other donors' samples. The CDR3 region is CASSGDKGDTEAFF. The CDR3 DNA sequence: TGTGCCTCCTCGGGGGACAAGGGGGACACTGAAGCTTTCTTT.